Below, 19 T cell receptor beta chains from the same sample are listed, as sequenced in a study of blood T cells in healthy people across ages. Using a J-beta primer mix together with a sample-barcoded 5' primer, a second PCR was run for 7 to 11 cycles. TCRdb passed the 5' RACE reads through MiXCR, listing each CDR3 protein once. Here the sample spans about 630,000 distinct CDR3 sequences, more than 20% being singletons. Sequenced material: blood. All receptors come from a man in his 70s in good health.

This chain uses TRBV6-5 with TRBJ2-3; the match to TRBD2 covers 10 bases. Germline lookup yields CDR1 MNHEY and CDR2 SVGAGI. This CDR3 region has 16 residues. Germline trimming cut 2 bases from V and 5 bases from J; bases unmatched to any gene: 7. The CDR3 region has the DNA TGTGCCAGCAGTTACACCCTAGCGGGAGTAGGAGATACGCAGTATTTT. Translating it yields CASSYTLAGVGDTQYF.

This chain uses TRBV19 with TRBJ2-4, with a possible D match to TRBD2 (6 bases). The CDR3 has 13 residues. Trimming left V 2 bases short and J 8 bases short, with 10 bases between. Germline CDR1 LNHDA, CDR2 SQIVND (reference sequence). As DNA, the CDR3 is TGTGCCAGTAGTATACAGACTAGGGACATTCAGTACTTC. Its protein is CASSIQTRDIQYF.

The chain combines TRBV6-5 with TRBJ2-2, with D possibly being TRBD1 (5 bases). Germline V gene data show CDR1 as MNHEY and CDR2 as SVGAGI. V was trimmed by 2 bases and J by 1 base, leaving 11 bases between them. The CDR3 runs 16 residues. DNA for the CDR3: TGTGCCAGCAGTTACCATGGACAAAAGAACACCGGGGAGCTGTTTTTT. Translation gives CASSYHGQKNTGELFF.

Only a few counts were recorded for this clonotype. V gene TRBV7-3 combines with J gene TRBJ2-2, with D unclear. Trimming removed 5 bases at V and 10 bases at J, with 14 bases between. Germline V lookup: CDR1 SGHTA, CDR2 FQGTGA. The CDR3 extends over 13 amino acids. CDR3: CASSPTDGEELFF. CDR3 nucleotides: TGTGCCAGCAGCCCAACGGACGGAGAGGAGCTGTTTTTT.

The chain uses TRBV6-5 and TRBJ2-5; 8 bases are shared with TRBD2. This CDR3 is 15 amino acids long. The V and J ends lost 2 bases and 5 bases, in that order; junction bases with no gene match: 7. Germline CDR1 and CDR2: MNHEY and SVGAGI. CDR3 sequence (DNA): TGTGCCAGCAGTTACGGGAGCGGGAGTCCCGAGACCCAGTACTTC. Translated: CASSYGSGSPETQYF.

This clonotype was detected only a few times. V gene TRBV21-1 combines with J gene TRBJ1-4; the D call in the table, TRBD1, was not verified against the DNA. TRBV21-1 is designated a pseudogene. The CDR3 is 19 residues long. The CDR3 coding sequence is TGTGCCAGCAGCAAATCCGGCCCCCTCTCGGAGGGACCTAATGAAAAACTGTTTTTT. It codes for CASSKSGPLSEGPNEKLFF.

This clonotype has only a few counts. The chain joins TRBV9 to TRBJ2-7, with D unresolved. The V and J ends lost 2 bases and 6 bases respectively, with 9 bases between them. Per the germline V gene, CDR1 is SGDLS and CDR2 is YYNGEE. CDR3 length: 12 residues. The CDR3 region is CASSVSWGEQYF. The CDR3 nucleotides are TGTGCCAGCAGCGTTTCCTGGGGCGAGCAGTACTTC. Combining the CDR3 with reference TRBV9 and TRBJ2-7 gives the whole variable domain DSGVTQTPKHLITATGQRVTLRCSPRSGDLSVYWYQQSLDQGLQFLIQYYNGEERAKGNILERFSAQQFPDLHSELNLSSLELGDSALYFCASSVSWGEQYFGPGTRLTVT.

In this sample, this clonotype turned up a few times. The rearrangement uses TRBV7-2 and TRBJ2-1; 11 positions agree with TRBD1. From germline, CDR1 is SGHTA and CDR2 FQGNSA. The V and J ends lost 3 bases and 8 bases, in that order; junction bases with no gene match: 12. There are 17 residues in the CDR3. CDR3 nucleotides: TGTGCCAGCAGCTTGAGGCGCCGGGACAGGGGGATCGATGAGCAGTTCTTC. Its translation is CASSLRRRDRGIDEQFF. Using reference TRBV7-2 and TRBJ2-1 for the parts outside the CDR3, the full variable domain is GAGVSQSPSNKVTEKGKDVELRCDPISGHTALYWYRQSLGQGLEFLIYFQGNSAPDKSGLPSDRFSAERTGGSVSTLTIQRTQQEDSAVYLCASSLRRRDRGIDEQFFGPGTRLTVL.

Worth noting for this clonotype: A clone one base away is much larger, so this may be a read error. This chain links TRBV15 with TRBJ2-1; TRBD1 aligns across 11 bases. V lost 0 bases, J lost 9 bases, and 10 bases stayed unmatched. Germline loops: CDR1 LNHNV, CDR2 YYDKDF (reference sequence). This CDR3 has 17 residues. CDR3 loop: CATSRDNRGTGGTEQFF. CDR3 bases: TGTGCCACCAGCAGAGATAATCGTGGGACAGGGGGTACTGAGCAGTTCTTC.

This clonotype showed up many times. The chain employs TRBV7-2 and TRBJ2-1, with a possible D match to TRBD2 (5 bases). Germline CDR1 is SGHTA and CDR2 is FQGNSA. The CDR3 consists of 15 residues. V lost 5 bases to trimming and J lost 0 bases, with 11 bases between them. In DNA, the CDR3 is TGTGCCAGCAGCCTCGGGGATAGCTCCTACAATGAGCAGTTCTTC. Amino acids: CASSLGDSSYNEQFF.

This clonotype has just a few counts. In nucleotides, the CDR3 is TGTGCCAGCAGCTCGGATGCGGATCAGCCCCAGCATTTT. Translating gives CASSSDADQPQHF. V and J are TRBV7-9 and TRBJ1-5; D gene ambiguous. CDR1 is SEHNR and CDR2 is FQNEAQ in the germline V gene (reference sequence). The CDR3 extends over 13 amino acids. V lost 4 bases, J lost 5 bases, and 9 bases lay in between.

There are a few counts of this clonotype. The chain joins TRBV12-3 or TRBV12-4 to TRBJ2-2, with 11 bases lining up with TRBD2. There are 16 residues in the CDR3. The V and J ends lost 4 bases and 6 bases, in that order; junction bases with no gene match: 7. The CDR3 sequence: CASSSFSGRAAGELFF. As DNA, the CDR3 is TGTGCCAGCAGTTCCTTTAGCGGGAGGGCCGCCGGGGAGCTGTTTTTT.

This clonotype occurred a few times. This chain links TRBV6-5 with TRBJ1-4, with D possibly TRBD1 on 5 matching bases. The germline CDR1 and CDR2 sequences are MNHEY and SVGAGI. This CDR3 is 15 amino acids long. V was trimmed by 4 bases and J by 4 bases, leaving 13 bases between them. CDR3 sequence (DNA): TGTGCCAGCAGTTCCCGACAGAACCTTAATGAAAAACTGTTTTTT. Translating gives CASSSRQNLNEKLFF.

The rearrangement uses TRBV4-3 and TRBJ2-7, with D possibly matching TRBD2 (5 bases). The germline CDR1 and CDR2 sequences are LGHNA and YSLEER. V was cut by 0 bases and J by 2 bases, with 8 bases left in between. The CDR3 has 14 amino acids. The CDR3 is CASSQESGAYEQYF. The CDR3 DNA reads as TGCGCCAGCAGCCAAGAGAGCGGAGCCTACGAGCAGTACTTC.

V usage is TRBV30 and J usage is TRBJ1-2; 7 bases line up with TRBD1. V shed 4 bases and J 4 bases; nucleotides not matched to a gene: 9. The CDR3 consists of 14 residues. From germline, CDR1 is GTSNPN and CDR2 SVGIG (reference sequence). CDR3 sequence: CAWKTGAQSYGYTF. As DNA, the CDR3 is TGTGCCTGGAAAACAGGGGCGCAGAGCTATGGCTACACCTTC.

The chain combines TRBV5-8 with TRBJ2-5, with 13 positions matching TRBD2. This CDR3 has 16 amino acids. V gave up 3 bases and J gave up 2 bases; unmatched junction bases: 4. From germline, CDR1 is SGHTS and CDR2 YDEGEE. This CDR3 is CASSSGLAGSQETQYF. CDR3 sequence (DNA): TGTGCCAGCAGCTCGGGACTAGCGGGATCGCAAGAGACCCAGTACTTC.

V is TRBV6-2 or TRBV6-3 and J is TRBJ2-3, with TRBD1 matching 8 bases. Germline V gives CDR1 MNHEY, CDR2 SVGEGT. Unmatched junction bases numbered 3, after V lost 2 bases and J lost 5 bases. The CDR3 loop spans 14 amino acids. The CDR3: CASSYTTGGDTQYF. The CDR3 coding sequence is TGTGCCAGCAGTTACACTACAGGGGGAGATACGCAGTATTTT.

Only a few counts were recorded for this clonotype. The chain combines TRBV2 with TRBJ2-7; no clear D gene. Germline CDR1 and CDR2: SNHLY and FYNNEI. The CDR3 totals 13 residues. The V gene lost 8 bases and the J gene lost 0 bases, with 11 bases spanning the gap. In DNA, the CDR3 is TGTGCCAGCGGCGGCCTCAGCTCCTACGAGCAGTACTTC. Its protein is CASGGLSSYEQYF.

The chain couples TRBV3-1 to TRBJ2-2; no definite D call. The CDR3 spans 15 residues. Germline CDR1 is LGHDT and CDR2 is YNNKEL (reference sequence). Trimming stripped 1 base from V and 2 bases from J, with 8 bases between. The CDR3 loop is CASSQARGNTGELFF. The DNA of the CDR3 is TGTGCCAGCAGCCAAGCCCGTGGTAACACCGGGGAGCTGTTTTTT.